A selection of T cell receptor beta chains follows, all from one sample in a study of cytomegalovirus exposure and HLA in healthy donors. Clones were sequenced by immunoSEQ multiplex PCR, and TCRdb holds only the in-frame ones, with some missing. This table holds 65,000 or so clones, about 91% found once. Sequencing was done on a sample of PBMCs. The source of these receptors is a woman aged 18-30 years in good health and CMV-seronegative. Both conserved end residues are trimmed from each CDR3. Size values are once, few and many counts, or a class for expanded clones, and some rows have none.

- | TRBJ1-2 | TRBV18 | ASSPLTEPSYGYT
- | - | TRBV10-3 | AISEGASGGYEQY
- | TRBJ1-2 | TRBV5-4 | ASSLVGTVNYGYT
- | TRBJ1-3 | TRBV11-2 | ASSMSDGSGNTIY
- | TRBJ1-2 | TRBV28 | ASSLTHTGGYT
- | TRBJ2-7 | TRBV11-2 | ASSLGTAVGEQY
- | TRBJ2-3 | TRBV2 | ASTYQGSGDTQY
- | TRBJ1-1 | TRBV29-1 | SVGSWTGDTEAF
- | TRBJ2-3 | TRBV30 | AWILTDTQY
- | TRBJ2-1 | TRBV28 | ASSPGIDNEQF
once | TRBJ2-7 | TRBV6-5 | ASRKGTPSGEQY
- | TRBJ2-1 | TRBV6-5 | ASSSELAGGGNEQF
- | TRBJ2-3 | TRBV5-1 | ASSVPGWRSDTQY
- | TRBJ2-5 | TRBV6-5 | ASSYSRRGWSETQY
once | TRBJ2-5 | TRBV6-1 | ASSEGGGIETQY
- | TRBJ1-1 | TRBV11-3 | ASSLKSQNTEAF
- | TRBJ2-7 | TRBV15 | ATSRDEGTGFYEQY
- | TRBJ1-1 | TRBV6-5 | ASSYSPGQGNTEAF
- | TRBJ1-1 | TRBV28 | ASSLPGHLNTEAF
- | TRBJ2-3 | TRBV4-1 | ASSGLGTSDSFTDTQY
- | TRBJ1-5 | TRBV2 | ASRGGQGVNQPQH
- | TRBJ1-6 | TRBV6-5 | ASSLTGNPNSPLH
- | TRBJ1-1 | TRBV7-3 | ASSSPPTDPFTEAF
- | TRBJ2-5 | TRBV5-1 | ASRAGRYQETQY
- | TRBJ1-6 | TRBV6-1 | ASSEGGDNSPLH
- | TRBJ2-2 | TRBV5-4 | ASSLIGGNTGELF
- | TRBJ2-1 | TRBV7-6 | ASSLAAGTAADEQF
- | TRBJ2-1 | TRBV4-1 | ASSQGSGQTYNEQF
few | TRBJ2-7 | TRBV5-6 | ASSSYATSEIYEQY
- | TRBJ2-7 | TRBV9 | ASSPGGDPYEQY
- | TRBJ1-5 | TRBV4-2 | ASSQVDRGVEPQH
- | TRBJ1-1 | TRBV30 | AWSADRAHTEAF
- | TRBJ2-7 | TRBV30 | AWSISYEQY
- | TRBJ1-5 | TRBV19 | ASREGHQPQH
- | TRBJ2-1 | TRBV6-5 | ASSYSAGISYNEQF
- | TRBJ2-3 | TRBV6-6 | ASSYGLGFTDTQY
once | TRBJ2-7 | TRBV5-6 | ASSSSGGPYEQY